Here is one TCR beta chain with its context. Antigen unknown. This sample stems from a study of T cells after yellow fever vaccination. Study results and limitations: Just a small share of clonotypes turned up in the CD4 compartment as well as the CD8 compartment. Booster sampling recovered most clones from primary vaccination (approximately 97% CD4, roughly 88% CD8).

Template-switching 5'RACE yielded the TCR cDNA; a universal primer site and UMIs were added in the process. A single record per CDR3 protein comes from TCRdb applying MiXCR to the 5' RACE reads. Of some 550,000 distinct CDR3 sequences in the sample, 15% to 20% were seen once. Sequencing used PBMCs, obtained 15 days after the yellow fever booster vaccination. This receptor was identified in a man in his thirties or forties who received the YFV17D yellow fever vaccine.

Here the CDR3 reads CASSLVDGEKLFF. CDR3 coding DNA: TGCGCCAGCAGCTTGGTTGACGGCGAAAAACTGTTTTTT. This sequence joins TRBV5-1 and TRBJ1-4; no clear D gene. Germline lookup yields CDR1 SGHRS and CDR2 YFSETQ. The CDR3 runs 13 residues. The V end lost 0 bases, the J end lost 8 bases, and 8 bases lay between the germline ends.